This T cell receptor (beta chain) derives from a study of preoperative IRX-2 immunotherapy in early breast cancer. The assay was immunoSEQ multiplex PCR, and TCRdb's table has in-frame clones only and misses some. Among around 25,000 clones listed, about 90% were seen once. Documented treatment: preoperative locoregional IRX-2 cytokine immunotherapy. Germline-derived CDR1 and CDR2 are WSHSY and SAAADI. This CDR3 region has 12 residues. Deletions cut 6 bases from V and 4 bases from J, with 9 bases between. The chain has TRBV10-2 and TRBJ1-1, with TRBD1 as a possible D gene (5 bases). Specimen: tumor tissue, collected after IRX-2 immunotherapy. This TCR derives from a human donor with breast cancer. The CDR3 region has the DNA TGCGCCAGCAGGGACCAGGGCACTGAAGCTTTCTTT. Translated: CASRDQGTEAFF.